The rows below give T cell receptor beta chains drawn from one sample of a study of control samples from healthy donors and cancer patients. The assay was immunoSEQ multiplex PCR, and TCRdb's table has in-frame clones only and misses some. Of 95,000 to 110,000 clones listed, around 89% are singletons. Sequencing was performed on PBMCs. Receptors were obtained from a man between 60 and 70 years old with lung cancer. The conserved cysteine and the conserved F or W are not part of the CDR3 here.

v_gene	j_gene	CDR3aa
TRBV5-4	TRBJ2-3	ASSLGRPITDTQY
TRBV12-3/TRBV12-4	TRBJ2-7	ASSEGTSYEQY
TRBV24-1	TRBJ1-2	ATSDPQGTGLGGYT
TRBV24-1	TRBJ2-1	ATSGVGTGVLV
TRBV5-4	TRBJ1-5	ASSFRDKH
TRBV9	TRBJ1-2	ASSLYVTDYGYT
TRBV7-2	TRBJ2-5	ASSLRPGTGNLAID
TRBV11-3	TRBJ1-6	ASSLWGENSPLH
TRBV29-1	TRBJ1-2	SVEDGYT
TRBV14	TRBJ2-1	ASSQGQNNEQF
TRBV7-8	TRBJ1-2	ASSAGETGYGYT
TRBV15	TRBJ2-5	ATSSLQGDQETQY
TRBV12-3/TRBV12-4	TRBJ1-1	ASSPDREGKTF
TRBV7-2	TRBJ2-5	ASSVTSGGSQETQY
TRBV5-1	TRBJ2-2	ASSKGTANTGELF
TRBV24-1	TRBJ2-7	ATSDSTYEQY
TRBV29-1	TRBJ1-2	SVEDRGRIYGYT
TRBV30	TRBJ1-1	AWTRLPGSMNTEAF
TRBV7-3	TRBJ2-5	ASSLSGSSPQETQY
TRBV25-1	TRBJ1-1	ASSQGVDRKNTEAF
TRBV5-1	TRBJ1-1	ASSLEVGFPQGEAF
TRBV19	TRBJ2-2	ASTPRTVNTGELF
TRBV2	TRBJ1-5	ACGQENSNQPQH
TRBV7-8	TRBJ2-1	ASSRNRGDEQF
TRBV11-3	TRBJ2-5	ASSRRGDPGTQY
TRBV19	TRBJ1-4	ASSMRRGRNEKLF
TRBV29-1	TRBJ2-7	SVRTSGGAHEQY
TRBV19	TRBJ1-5	ASSRQGAAFNQPQH
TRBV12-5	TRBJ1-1	ASGSDRGVTEAF
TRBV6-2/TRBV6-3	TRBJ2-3	ASSYGLAGGLNTQY
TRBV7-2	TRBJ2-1	ASSPMSRPNEQF
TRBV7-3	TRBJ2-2	ASSPPAGLANTGELF
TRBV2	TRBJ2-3	ASSVISGGPDTQY
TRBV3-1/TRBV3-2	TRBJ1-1	ASSQLGQALEAF
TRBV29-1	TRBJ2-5	SVVRSGGAGWETQY